The rows below give T cell receptor beta chains drawn from one sample of a study of T cell responses to AZD1222 COVID-19 vaccine. Sequencing was performed with immunoSEQ multiplex PCR; in TCRdb, only in-frame clones are kept and a portion is missing. This sample has about 67,000 clones; 80% to 90% occur once, and the top ten carry approximately 21%. Sequencing used peripheral blood, obtained on day 0 of AZD1222 vaccination. The receptors were sampled from an adult in good health. Both conserved end residues are part of each CDR3. A D gene is named only where the DNA matches it firmly. Clone sizes are given selectively: once, few, many, or a class where the clone is expanded.

TRBJ2-7 | NA | TRBV27 | many | TGTGCCAGCAGTTCCACAGGAAGCTCCTACGAGCAGTACTTC | CASSSTGSSYEQYF
TRBJ1-2 | NA | TRBV27 | NA | TGTGCCAGCAGTCTTGAGGGGTCATATGGCTACACCTTC | CASSLEGSYGYTF
TRBJ2-1 | TRBD2 | TRBV9 | NA | TGTGCCAGCAGCGTAGACGCGGGAGGGCCCGAGCAGTTCTTC | CASSVDAGGPEQFF
TRBJ2-3 | TRBD2 | TRBV11-3 | NA | TGTGCCAGCAGCTTAGATAGCGGGAGGGCCGCAGATACGCAGTATTTT | CASSLDSGRAADTQYF
TRBJ2-7 | TRBD1 | TRBV30 | NA | TGTGCCTGGAGTGGCCAGGTGGACAGGCTTATCTACGAGCAGTACTTC | CAWSGQVDRLIYEQYF
TRBJ2-7 | NA | TRBV7-9 | NA | TGTGCCAGCAGCTCGAAACGGGAACACGAGCAGTACTTC | CASSSKREHEQYF
TRBJ2-7 | NA | TRBV20-1 | NA | TGCAGTGCTAGTTTTACAGGTAGAAACTACGAGCAGTACTTC | CSASFTGRNYEQYF
TRBJ1-2 | NA | TRBV12-3/TRBV12-4 | NA | TGTGCCAGCAGTCCCCGGTCGGGTGGCTACACCTTC | CASSPRSGGYTF
TRBJ2-2 | TRBD1 | TRBV18 | NA | TGTGCCAGCTGTGGACAGGGGACCGGGGAGCTGTTTTTT | CASCGQGTGELFF
TRBJ1-1 | NA | TRBV10-3 | NA | TGTGCCATCGGAAGTTACCGGGGCACTGAAGCTTTCTTT | CAIGSYRGTEAFF
TRBJ1-4 | NA | TRBV7-2 | NA | TGTGCCAGCAGCTTAGCGGCTGGGGGGGGCGTCGAAAAACTGTTTTTT | CASSLAAGGGVEKLFF
TRBJ2-7 | TRBD2 | TRBV7-8 | NA | TGTGCCAGCAGCCGAGTCAGCGGGGGGTCATCCTACGAGCAGTACTTC | CASSRVSGGSSYEQYF
TRBJ1-2 | TRBD1 | TRBV30 | NA | TGTGCCTGGAGTGCACTAGACAGGGGAGATCGGGGTGGCTACACCTTC | CAWSALDRGDRGGYTF
TRBJ2-1 | NA | TRBV18 | medium-sized | TGTGCCAGCTCACCCAGCGGGTTCTCCTACAATGAGCAGTTCTTC | CASSPSGFSYNEQFF
TRBJ1-6 | NA | TRBV4-3 | NA | TGCGCCAGCAGCCAAGACGGGGGTCGGAATTCACCCCTCCACTTT | CASSQDGGRNSPLHF
TRBJ1-6 | NA | TRBV4-2 | NA | TGTGCCAGCAGCCCGGACAGCCCCGAGAGCTCCTATAATTCACCCCTCCACTTT | CASSPDSPESSYNSPLHF
TRBJ2-1 | TRBD2 | TRBV11-3 | NA | TGTGCCAGCAGCTTAGGGGTTTGGGGCGGGAGTGTGGATGAGCAGTTCTTC | CASSLGVWGGSVDEQFF
TRBJ2-7 | TRBD1 | TRBV10-3 | NA | TGTGCCATCAGTAAACAAGGGGGCCCTCGGAGCGCCTACGAGCAGTACTTC | CAISKQGGPRSAYEQYF
TRBJ2-7 | TRBD1 | TRBV7-2 | NA | TGTGCCAGCAGCCGGGACAGGGTAGAGCAGTACTTC | CASSRDRVEQYF
TRBJ1-2 | NA | TRBV5-8 | NA | TGTGCCAGCAGCTTCCGGGAGCCTATGGACTACACCTTC | CASSFREPMDYTF
TRBJ1-2 | TRBD1 | TRBV3-1/TRBV3-2 | NA | TGTGCCAGCAGCCAAGTTCCAGGGGGGAACTATGGCTACACCTTC | CASSQVPGGNYGYTF
TRBJ1-1 | NA | TRBV27 | NA | TGTGCCAGCAGTTCTTTTACAGGGAAGGCTGAAGCTTTCTTT | CASSSFTGKAEAFF
TRBJ2-7 | NA | TRBV12-3/TRBV12-4 | NA | TGTGCCAGCAGTTTGGTAGAGAGGGAGCAGTACTTC | CASSLVEREQYF
TRBJ2-7 | TRBD1 | TRBV18 | NA | TGTGCCAGCTCACCACTAAGACAGGGGGGAGAGCAGTACTTC | CASSPLRQGGEQYF
TRBJ2-7 | TRBD2 | TRBV27 | NA | TGTGCCAGCAGTTTTACGGCTAGCGGGAGGGTCTACGAGCAGTACTTC | CASSFTASGRVYEQYF